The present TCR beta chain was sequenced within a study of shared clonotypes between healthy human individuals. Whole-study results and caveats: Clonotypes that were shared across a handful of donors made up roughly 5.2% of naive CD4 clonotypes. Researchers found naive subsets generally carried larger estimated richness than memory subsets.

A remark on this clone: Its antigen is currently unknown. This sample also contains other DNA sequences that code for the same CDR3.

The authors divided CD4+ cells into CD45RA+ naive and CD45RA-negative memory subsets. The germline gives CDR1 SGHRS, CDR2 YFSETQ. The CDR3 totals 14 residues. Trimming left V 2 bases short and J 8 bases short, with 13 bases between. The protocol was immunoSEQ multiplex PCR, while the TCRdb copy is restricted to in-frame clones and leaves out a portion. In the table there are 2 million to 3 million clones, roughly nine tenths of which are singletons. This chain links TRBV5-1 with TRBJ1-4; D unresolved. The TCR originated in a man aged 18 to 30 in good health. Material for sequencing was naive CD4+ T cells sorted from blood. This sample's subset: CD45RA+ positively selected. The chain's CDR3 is CASSLGGSGEKLFF. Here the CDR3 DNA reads TGCGCCAGCAGCTTAGGAGGGAGTGGGGAAAAACTGTTTTTT.